The 14 T cell receptor beta chains below were found in one sample sequenced in a study of T cells in localized non-small cell lung cancer. Method: immunoSEQ multiplex PCR; TCRdb's copy keeps in-frame clones and lacks some. The profile shows some 1,400 clones, 17% of them singletons. The sample was normal lung tissue next to the tumor, taken before any cancer treatment. The receptors derive from a female donor older than 55 with stage II lung adenocarcinoma.

The rearrangement links TRBV30 to TRBJ1-1, with D maybe TRBD1 (6 bases). The CDR3 has 14 amino acids. V was trimmed by 0 bases and J by 6 bases, leaving 14 bases between them. Germline lookup yields CDR1 GTSNPN and CDR2 SVGIG (reference sequence). CDR3 region: CAWSVGAGAAEAFF. In nucleotides, the CDR3 is TGTGCCTGGAGTGTGGGTGCGGGGGCGGCTGAAGCTTTCTTT.

This chain connects TRBV18 to TRBJ1-4; 7 nucleotides line up with TRBD1. Trimming cost V 3 bases and J 7 bases; bases outside gene matches: 8. The CDR3 has 15 amino acids. The germline CDR1 and CDR2 sequences are KGHSH and LQKENI. The CDR3 is CASSPATGSGEKLFF. The CDR3 DNA is TGTGCCAGCTCACCGGCGACAGGGTCGGGTGAAAAACTGTTTTTT. Supplemented by reference TRBV18 and TRBJ1-4, the full variable domain reads NAGVMQNPRHLVRRRGQEARLRCSPMKGHSHVYWYRQLPEEGLKFMVYLQKENIIDESGMPKERFSAEFPKEGPSILRIQQVVRGDSAAYFCASSPATGSGEKLFFGSGTQLSVL.

J is TRBJ1-6 and V is TRBV1; TRBD1, as called in the table, went unchecked against the DNA. TRBV1 is given as a pseudogene. The CDR3 sequence is 16 residues long. Here the CDR3 reads CASSQERGQLNSPLHF. CDR3 nucleotide sequence: TGCGCCAGCAGCCAAGAAAGGGGACAACTAAATTCACCCCTCCACTTT.

This clone has just a few counts. The chain has TRBV18 and TRBJ2-3; 9 bases agree with TRBD1. The CDR3 runs to 15 residues. The ends lost 1 base at V and 1 base at J; junction bases unmatched: 0. CDR1 KGHSH and CDR2 LQKENI come from the germline V gene. CDR3 DNA: TGTGCCAGCTCACCACGGGACAGGGGCACAGATACGCAGTATTTT. It specifies CASSPRDRGTDTQYF.

The count of this clone is one. V is TRBV9 and J is TRBJ2-7; D not certain. V lost 4 bases to trimming and J lost 4 bases, with 9 bases between them. CDR1 SGDLS and CDR2 YYNGEE come from the germline V gene. CDR3 length equals 12 residues. DNA of the CDR3: TGTGCCAGCAGCTCCGTGGGATACGAGCAGTACTTC. Encoded protein: CASSSVGYEQYF. Variable domain in full (rest from reference TRBV9 and TRBJ2-7): DSGVTQTPKHLITATGQRVTLRCSPRSGDLSVYWYQQSLDQGLQFLIQYYNGEERAKGNILERFSAQQFPDLHSELNLSSLELGDSALYFCASSSVGYEQYFGPGTRLTVT.

The chain carries TRBV11-3 and TRBJ1-3, with TRBD1 as a possible D gene (6 bases). Trimming shortened V by 0 bases and J by 3 bases, and 9 bases separated the two germline ends. The CDR3 length is 15 residues. Germline V gives CDR1 SGHNT, CDR2 YENEEA. CDR3 region: CASSLEGARGNTIYF. The CDR3 nucleotides are TGTGCCAGCAGCTTAGAGGGGGCGCGTGGAAACACCATATATTTT.

This clone appeared a few times. The V call is TRBV15, the J call TRBJ2-5, with D perhaps TRBD1 or TRBD2 (5 bases each). From germline, CDR1 is LNHNV and CDR2 YYDKDF (reference sequence). The V and J ends lost 1 base and 5 bases respectively, with 14 bases between them. The CDR3 totals 15 residues. CDR3 loop: CATSRVGTLTETQYF. The CDR3, as DNA: TGTGCCACCAGCAGAGTAGGGACGCTAACGGAGACCCAGTACTTC.

This clone is labeled as medium-sized (0.01 to 0.1%). The chain recombines TRBV11-3 with TRBJ1-5; D might be TRBD1 (5 bases). Germline V CDR1 and CDR2: SGHNT, YENEEA. The CDR3 runs 15 residues. Deletions cut 5 bases from V and 1 base from J, with 12 bases between. The CDR3 DNA sequence: TGTGCCAGCAGCCCGGGGGTAGGGAGCAATCAGCCCCAGCATTTT. It codes for CASSPGVGSNQPQHF. Supplemented by reference TRBV11-3 and TRBJ1-5, the full variable domain reads EAGVVQSPRYKIIEKKQPVAFWCNPISGHNTLYWYLQNLGQGPELLIRYENEEAVDDSQLPKDRFSAERLKGVDSTLKIQPAELGDSAVYLCASSPGVGSNQPQHFGDGTRLSIL.

This clone was counted a few times. The chain has TRBV14 and TRBJ2-4, with TRBD1 identical over 10 bases. The CDR3 consists of 15 residues. J was trimmed by 6 bases and V by 2 bases; bases with no gene match: 4. CDR1 is SGHDN, CDR2 FVKESK, per germline. The CDR3 DNA follows: TGTGCCAGCAGCCAACAGGGACAGGGGACAAACATTCAGTACTTC. Translated, it gives CASSQQGQGTNIQYF.

This clone was counted only a few times. V usage is TRBV4-1 and J usage is TRBJ1-2, with 9 bases identical to TRBD1. The trim removed 3 bases at V and 2 bases at J, leaving 13 bases unmatched. CDR3 length: 18 residues. From germline, CDR1 is MGHRA and CDR2 YSYEKL. CDR3 sequence: CASSQEPWAQGANYGYTF. In nucleotides, the CDR3 is TGCGCCAGCAGCCAGGAACCCTGGGCACAGGGGGCCAACTATGGCTACACCTTC.

This clone was counted a few times. The genes are TRBV6-8 and TRBJ1-5, with no clear D. This CDR3 has 19 residues. Trimming stripped 5 bases from V and 0 bases from J, with 23 bases between. Looked up from germline, CDR1 is MNHGY and CDR2 is SAAAGT. The CDR3 region has the DNA TGTGCCAGCAGTGGGCTCCTGGGCAGTCGCGGGTATAGCAATCAGCCCCAGCATTTT. Translated, it gives CASSGLLGSRGYSNQPQHF.

This chain joins TRBV6-8 and TRBJ2-7; D is perhaps TRBD1 (6 bases). Deletions cut 4 bases from V and 5 bases from J, with 12 bases between. There are 13 residues in the CDR3. The germline gives CDR1 MNHGY, CDR2 SAAAGT. The CDR3 bases are TGTGCCAGCAGTTCGGCGCAGGGGAACGAGCAGTACTTC. Protein: CASSSAQGNEQYF.

The chain joins TRBV11-3 to TRBJ2-6; TRBD1 or TRBD2 may be the D gene (5 bases each). Germline V lookup: CDR1 SGHNT, CDR2 YENEEA. CDR3 length: 17 residues. V was shortened by 1 base and J by 2 bases, with 12 bases between the two germline ends. This chain's CDR3 is CASSLGQGEAGANVLTF. The CDR3 DNA sequence: TGTGCCAGCAGCTTAGGTCAGGGAGAGGCTGGGGCCAACGTCCTGACTTTC. The full variable domain, with the rest looked up from reference TRBV11-3 and TRBJ2-6, is EAGVVQSPRYKIIEKKQPVAFWCNPISGHNTLYWYLQNLGQGPELLIRYENEEAVDDSQLPKDRFSAERLKGVDSTLKIQPAELGDSAVYLCASSLGQGEAGANVLTFGAGSRLTVL.

In this sample, this clone turned up a few times. V gene TRBV6-8 combines with J gene TRBJ2-7; 8 nucleotides match TRBD2. The V and J ends lost 2 bases and 5 bases, in that order; junction bases with no gene match: 11. The CDR3 consists of 16 residues. Germline CDR1 reads MNHGY; CDR2 reads SAAAGT. This chain's CDR3 is CASSYTLASGSHEQYF. CDR3 coding DNA: TGTGCCAGCAGTTACACCTTGGCCAGCGGGAGTCACGAGCAGTACTTC.